Each of the 5 T cell receptor beta chains below was sequenced from the same sample in a study of cytomegalovirus exposure and HLA in healthy donors. This PCR relied on a set of 60 Vbeta primers and 13 Jbeta primers. Sequencing used immunoSEQ multiplex PCR; TCRdb keeps in-frame clones, though not all of them. The profile shows around 150,000 clones, around 80% of them singletons. Sequenced material: PBMCs. The receptor source for this set is a man between 18 and 35 years old in good health and CMV-seronegative.

The rearrangement links TRBV27 to TRBJ2-6; 7 positions agree with TRBD2. Germline V gives CDR1 MNHEY, CDR2 SMNVEV (reference sequence). The ends lost 8 bases at V and 0 bases at J; junction bases unmatched: 4. CDR3 length: 15 amino acids. CDR3 nucleotide sequence: TGTGCCAGCGGGGGGAGGGCCTCTGGGGCCAACGTCCTGACTTTC. Residues: CASGGRASGANVLTF.

A remark on this clone: The junction shows a germline mismatch at one end, possibly a read error. The chain has TRBV6-6 and TRBJ2-5; D perhaps matches TRBD1 (5 bases). The CDR3 has 13 amino acids. The germline V gene encodes CDR1 MNHNY and CDR2 SVGAGI (reference sequence). CDR3 region: CASRPDSQETRYF. The DNA of the CDR3 is TGTGCCAGCAGACCTGACAGCCAAGAGACCCGGTACTTC.

This chain joins TRBV28 and TRBJ1-1; the D is unclear. The CDR3 loop spans 13 amino acids. The V gene lost 6 bases and the J gene lost 7 bases, with 15 bases spanning the gap. CDR1 is MDHEN, CDR2 SYDVKM, per germline. This CDR3 is CASRNPLGDEAFF. The CDR3 nucleotides are TGTGCCAGCAGGAACCCTCTGGGCGATGAAGCTTTCTTT.

This clone was observed a few times. The chain combines TRBV4-1 with TRBJ1-3, with no clear D. The ends were cut back, 3 bases at V and 0 bases at J, with 12 bases in the middle. The CDR3 covers 16 residues. From germline, CDR1 is MGHRA and CDR2 YSYEKL. The CDR3 loop reads CASSQPARSSGNTIYF. In nucleotides, the CDR3 is TGCGCCAGCAGCCAGCCAGCGAGGAGCTCTGGAAACACCATATATTTT.

In DNA form, the CDR3 reads TGTGCCACCAGCAGAGCAGAACGGAGAGGCACAGATACGCAGTATTTT. Amino acid sequence: CATSRAERRGTDTQYF. The J gene is TRBJ2-3, the V gene TRBV15; D gene uncertain. V was shortened by 1 base and J by 1 base, with 12 bases between the two germline ends. The CDR3 sequence is 16 residues long. The V gene's germline CDR1 is LNHNV and CDR2 YYDKDF (reference sequence). The whole variable domain, remainder taken from reference TRBV15 and TRBJ2-3, is DAMVIQNPRYQVTQFGKPVTLSCSQTLNHNVMYWYQQKSSQAPKLLFHYYDKDFNNEADTPDNFQSRRPNTSFCFLDIRSPGLGDTAMYLCATSRAERRGTDTQYFGPGTRLTVL.